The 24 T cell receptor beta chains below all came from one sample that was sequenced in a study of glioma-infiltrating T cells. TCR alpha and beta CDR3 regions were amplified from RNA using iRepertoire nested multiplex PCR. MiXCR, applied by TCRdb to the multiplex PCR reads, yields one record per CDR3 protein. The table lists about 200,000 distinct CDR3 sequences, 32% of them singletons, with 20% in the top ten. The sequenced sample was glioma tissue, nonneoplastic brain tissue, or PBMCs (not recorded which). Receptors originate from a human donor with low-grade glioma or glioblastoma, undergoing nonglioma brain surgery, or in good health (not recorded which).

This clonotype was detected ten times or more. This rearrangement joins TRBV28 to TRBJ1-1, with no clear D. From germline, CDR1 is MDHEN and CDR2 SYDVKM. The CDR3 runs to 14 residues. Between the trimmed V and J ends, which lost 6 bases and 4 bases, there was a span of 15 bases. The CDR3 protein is CASSPERMSTEAFF. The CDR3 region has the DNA TGTGCCAGCAGCCCGGAGCGGATGAGCACTGAAGCTTTCTTT.

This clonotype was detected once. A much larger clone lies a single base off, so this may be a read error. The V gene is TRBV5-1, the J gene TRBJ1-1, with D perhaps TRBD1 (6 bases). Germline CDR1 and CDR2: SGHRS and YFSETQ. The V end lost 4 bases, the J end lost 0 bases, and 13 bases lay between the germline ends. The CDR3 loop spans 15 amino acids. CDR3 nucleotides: TGCGCCAGCAGCGCTCAGACAGGAATGAACACTGAAGCTTTCTTT. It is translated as CASSAQTGMNTEAFF.

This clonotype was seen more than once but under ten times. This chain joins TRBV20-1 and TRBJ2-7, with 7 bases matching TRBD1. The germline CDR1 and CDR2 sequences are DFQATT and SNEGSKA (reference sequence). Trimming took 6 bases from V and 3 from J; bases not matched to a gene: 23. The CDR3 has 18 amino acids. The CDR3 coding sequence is TGCAGTGCGAGAAAAAGCAACCTTCCGGGTCCAGGGGGCTACGAGCAGTACTTC. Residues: CSARKSNLPGPGGYEQYF.

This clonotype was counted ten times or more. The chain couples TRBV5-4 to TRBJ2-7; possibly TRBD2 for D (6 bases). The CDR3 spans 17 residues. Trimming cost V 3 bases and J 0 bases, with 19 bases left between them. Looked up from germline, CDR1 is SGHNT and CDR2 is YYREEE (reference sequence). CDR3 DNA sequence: TGTGCCAGCAGCTCGGGGGATGGGACCTATAGCTCCTACGAGCAGTACTTC. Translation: CASSSGDGTYSSYEQYF.

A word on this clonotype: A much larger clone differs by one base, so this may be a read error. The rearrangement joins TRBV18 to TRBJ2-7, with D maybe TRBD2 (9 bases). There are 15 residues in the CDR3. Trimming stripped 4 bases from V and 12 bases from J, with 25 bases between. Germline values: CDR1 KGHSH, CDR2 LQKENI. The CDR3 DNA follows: TGTGCCAGCTCACTCGGACAGGGAGCTAGCGGGATAGCGTACTTC. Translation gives CASSLGQGASGIAYF. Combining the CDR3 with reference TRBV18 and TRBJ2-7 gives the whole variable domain NAGVMQNPRHLVRRRGQEARLRCSPMKGHSHVYWYRQLPEEGLKFMVYLQKENIIDESGMPKERFSAEFPKEGPSILRIQQVVRGDSAAYFCASSLGQGASGIAYFGPGTRLTVT.

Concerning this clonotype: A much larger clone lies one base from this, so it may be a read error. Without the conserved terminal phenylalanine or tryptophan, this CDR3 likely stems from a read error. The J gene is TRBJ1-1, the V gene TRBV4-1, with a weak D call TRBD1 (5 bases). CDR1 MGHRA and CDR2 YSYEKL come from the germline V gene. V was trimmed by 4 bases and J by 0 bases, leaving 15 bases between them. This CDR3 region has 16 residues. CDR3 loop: CASSPGGGGLNTEAFL. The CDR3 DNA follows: TGCGCCAGCAGCCCTGGGGGGGGTGGGTTGAACACTGAAGCTTTCCTT.

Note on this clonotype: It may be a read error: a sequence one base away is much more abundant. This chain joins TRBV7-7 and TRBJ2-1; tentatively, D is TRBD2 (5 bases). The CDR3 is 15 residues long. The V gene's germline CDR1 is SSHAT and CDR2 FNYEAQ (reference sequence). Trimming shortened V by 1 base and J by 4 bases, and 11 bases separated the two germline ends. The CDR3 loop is CASSLESGGYNEQFF. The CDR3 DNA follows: TGTGCCAGCAGCTTAGAAAGTGGCGGGTACAATGAGCAGTTCTTC.

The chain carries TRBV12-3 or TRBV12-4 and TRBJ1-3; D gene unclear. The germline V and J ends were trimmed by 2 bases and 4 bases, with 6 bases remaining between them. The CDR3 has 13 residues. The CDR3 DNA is TGTGCCAGCAGTTTAATTCGGGGAAACACCATATATTTT. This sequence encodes CASSLIRGNTIYF.

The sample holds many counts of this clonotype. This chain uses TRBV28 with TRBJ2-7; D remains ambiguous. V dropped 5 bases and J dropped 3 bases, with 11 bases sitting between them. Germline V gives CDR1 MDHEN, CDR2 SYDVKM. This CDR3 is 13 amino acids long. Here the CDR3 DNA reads TGTGCCAGCAGTCCCCTAAACGTCTACGAGCAGTACTTC. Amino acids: CASSPLNVYEQYF.

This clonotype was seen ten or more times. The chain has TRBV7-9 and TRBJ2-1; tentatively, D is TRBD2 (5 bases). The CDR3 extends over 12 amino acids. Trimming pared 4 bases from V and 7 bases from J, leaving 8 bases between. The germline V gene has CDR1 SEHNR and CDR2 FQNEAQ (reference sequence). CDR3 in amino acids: CASSSTNNEQFF. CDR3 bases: TGTGCCAGCAGCTCGACTAATAATGAGCAGTTCTTC.

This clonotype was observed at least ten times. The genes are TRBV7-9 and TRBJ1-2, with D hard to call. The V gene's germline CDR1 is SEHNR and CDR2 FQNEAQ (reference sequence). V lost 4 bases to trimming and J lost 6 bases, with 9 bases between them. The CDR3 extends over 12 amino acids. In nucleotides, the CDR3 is TGTGCCAGCAGCTACCACTCGGATGGCTACACCTTC. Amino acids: CASSYHSDGYTF.

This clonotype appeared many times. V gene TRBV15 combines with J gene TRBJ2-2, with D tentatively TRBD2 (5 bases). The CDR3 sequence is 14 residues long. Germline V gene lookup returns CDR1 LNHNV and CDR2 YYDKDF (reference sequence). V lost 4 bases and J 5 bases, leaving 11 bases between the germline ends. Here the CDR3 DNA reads TGTGCCACCAGCACCCGTGAGGGTACCGGGGAGCTGTTTTTT. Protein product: CATSTREGTGELFF.

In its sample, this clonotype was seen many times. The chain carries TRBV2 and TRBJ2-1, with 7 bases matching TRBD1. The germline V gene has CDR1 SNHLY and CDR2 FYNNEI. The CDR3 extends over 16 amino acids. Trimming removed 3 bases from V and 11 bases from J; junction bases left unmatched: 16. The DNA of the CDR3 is TGTGCCAGCAGTGATATCCTACAGGGGCCTTATTATAAGCAGTTCTTC. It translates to CASSDILQGPYYKQFF.

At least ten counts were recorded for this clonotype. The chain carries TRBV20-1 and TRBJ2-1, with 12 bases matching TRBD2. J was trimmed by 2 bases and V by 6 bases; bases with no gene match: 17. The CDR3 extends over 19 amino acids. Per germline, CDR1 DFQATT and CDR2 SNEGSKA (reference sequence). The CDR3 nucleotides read TGCAGTGCGGACTCTACTTTTGGACTAGCGGGAATTCCCTACAATGAGCAGTTCTTC. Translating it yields CSADSTFGLAGIPYNEQFF.

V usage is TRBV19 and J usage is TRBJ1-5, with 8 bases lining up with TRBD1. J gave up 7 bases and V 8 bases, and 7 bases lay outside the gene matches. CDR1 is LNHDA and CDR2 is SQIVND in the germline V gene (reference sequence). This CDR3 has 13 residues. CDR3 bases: TGTGCCAGTGAGGACAGGGCGGGACAGCCCCAGCATTTT. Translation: CASEDRAGQPQHF. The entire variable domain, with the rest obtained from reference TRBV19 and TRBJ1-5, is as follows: DGGITQSPKYLFRKEGQNVTLSCEQNLNHDAMYWYRQDPGQGLRLIYYSQIVNDFQKGDIAEGYSVSREKKESFPLTVTSAQKNPTAFYLCASEDRAGQPQHFGDGTRLSIL.

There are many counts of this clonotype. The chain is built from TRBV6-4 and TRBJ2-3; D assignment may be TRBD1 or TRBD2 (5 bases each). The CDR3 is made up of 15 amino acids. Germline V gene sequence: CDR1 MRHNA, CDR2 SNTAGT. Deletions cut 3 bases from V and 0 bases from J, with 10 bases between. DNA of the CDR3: TGTGCCAGCAGTGAAGGTTGGGGGAGCACAGATACGCAGTATTTT. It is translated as CASSEGWGSTDTQYF.

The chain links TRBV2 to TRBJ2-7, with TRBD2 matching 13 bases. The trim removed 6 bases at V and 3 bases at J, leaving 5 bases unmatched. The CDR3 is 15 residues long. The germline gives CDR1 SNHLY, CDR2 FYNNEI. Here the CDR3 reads CASRRTSGSNYEQYF. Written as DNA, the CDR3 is TGTGCCAGCAGGCGGACTAGCGGGAGTAACTACGAGCAGTACTTC.

CDR3 region: CASSQALAGGEQYF. As DNA, the CDR3 is TGTGCCAGCAGCCAAGCTCTAGCGGGAGGAGAGCAGTACTTC. The chain couples TRBV3-1 to TRBJ2-7; 11 bases match TRBD2. The V gene's germline CDR1 is LGHDT and CDR2 YNNKEL (reference sequence). The length of the CDR3 is 14 residues. V dropped 1 base and J dropped 7; count of bases not matched to a gene: 3.

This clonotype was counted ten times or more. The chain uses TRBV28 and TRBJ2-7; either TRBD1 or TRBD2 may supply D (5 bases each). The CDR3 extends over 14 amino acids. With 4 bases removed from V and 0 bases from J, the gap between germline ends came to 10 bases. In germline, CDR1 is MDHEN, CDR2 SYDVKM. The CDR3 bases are TGTGCCAGCAGTTGGGCAGGGACCTCCTACGAGCAGTACTTC. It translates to CASSWAGTSYEQYF. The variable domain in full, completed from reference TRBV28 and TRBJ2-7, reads DVKVTQSSRYLVKRTGEKVFLECVQDMDHENMFWYRQDPGLGLRLIYFSYDVKMKEKGDIPEGYSVSREKKERFSLILESASTNQTSMYLCASSWAGTSYEQYFGPGTRLTVT.

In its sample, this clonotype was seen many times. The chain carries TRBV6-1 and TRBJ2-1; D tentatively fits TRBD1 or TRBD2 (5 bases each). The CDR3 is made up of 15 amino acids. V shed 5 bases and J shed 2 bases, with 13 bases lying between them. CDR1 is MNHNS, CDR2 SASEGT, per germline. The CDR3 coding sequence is TGTGCCAGCAGTAGAGACCGGGACCCCTACAATGAGCAGTTCTTC. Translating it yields CASSRDRDPYNEQFF.

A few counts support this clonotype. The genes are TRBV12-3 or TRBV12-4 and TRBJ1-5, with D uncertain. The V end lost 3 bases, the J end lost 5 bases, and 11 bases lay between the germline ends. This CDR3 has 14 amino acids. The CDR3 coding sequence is TGTGCCAGCAGTTTCTCTAAGGGAGATCAGCCCCAGCATTTT. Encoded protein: CASSFSKGDQPQHF.

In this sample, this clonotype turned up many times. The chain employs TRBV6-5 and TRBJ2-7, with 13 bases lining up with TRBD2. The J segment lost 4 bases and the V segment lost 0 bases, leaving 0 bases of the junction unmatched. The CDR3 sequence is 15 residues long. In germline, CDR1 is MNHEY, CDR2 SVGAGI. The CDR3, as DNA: TGTGCCAGCAGTTACTCGGGACTAGCGGGATACGAGCAGTACTTC. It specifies CASSYSGLAGYEQYF.

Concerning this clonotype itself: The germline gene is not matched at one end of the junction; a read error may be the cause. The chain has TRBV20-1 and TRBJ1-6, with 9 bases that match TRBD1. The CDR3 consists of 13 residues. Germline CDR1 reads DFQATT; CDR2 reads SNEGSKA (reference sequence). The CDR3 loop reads CSAPGQGGSPLNF. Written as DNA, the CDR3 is TGCAGTGCGCCGGGACAGGGAGGTTCACCCCTCAACTTT.

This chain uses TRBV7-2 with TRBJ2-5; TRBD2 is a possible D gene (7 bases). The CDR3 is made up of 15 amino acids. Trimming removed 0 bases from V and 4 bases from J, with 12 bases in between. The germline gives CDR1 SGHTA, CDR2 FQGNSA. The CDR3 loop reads CASSLAGGGGETQYF. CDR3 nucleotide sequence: TGTGCCAGCAGCTTAGCGGGAGGGGGGGGAGAGACCCAGTACTTC.